The clone carrying this TCR beta chain appeared many times. Its specificity is not known. These data are taken from a study of read filtering for tumor transcriptome and immune sequencing. As for the study in general: The cohort had some 16 men and approximately 15 women aged about 47 to 90, mean about 66 years. After DNase treatment, RNA was made into whole-transcriptome libraries.

Study-wide points: The sorted CD138-negative fraction was a mixed bone marrow immune population, not purified T cells.

The library was built from roughly 400 ng RNA with molecular barcoded adaptors for alpha/delta and beta/gamma chains. From the reads, TCRdb called clonotypes with MiXCR, one entry per CDR3 protein. Of 20,000 to 30,000 distinct CDR3 sequences listed, 20% to 25% are singletons. The TCR comes from a donor aged 40 or older with multiple myeloma. Specimen: a population of CD138-negative cells sorted from bone marrow.

CDR3 bases: TGCAGTGCCGAGATTACAGGGGAGGGCGAGCAGTACTTC. Translated: CSAEITGEGEQYF. The rearrangement uses TRBV20-1 and TRBJ2-7; the D call may be TRBD1 or TRBD2 (7 bases each). The germline V gene encodes CDR1 DFQATT and CDR2 SNEGSKA (reference sequence). The CDR3 loop spans 13 amino acids. V dropped 6 bases and J dropped 6 bases, with 18 bases sitting between them.